This T cell receptor (beta chain) came from a study of blood T cell repertoires in COVID-19. This CDR3 spans 14 amino acids. Trimming removed 4 bases from V and 4 bases from J; junction bases left unmatched: 4. Looked up from germline, CDR1 is SGDLS and CDR2 is YYNGEE. The protocol was immunoSEQ multiplex PCR, while the TCRdb copy is restricted to in-frame clones and leaves out a portion. The sample has 98,000 or so clones; 91% are singletons. This chain connects TRBV9 to TRBJ1-1; 10 bases align to TRBD1. Sample: peripheral blood. This sequence was found in a human donor in a cohort sampled during active COVID-19. Written as DNA, the CDR3 is TGTGCCAGCAGCACGGGACAGGGGTCCACTGAAGCTTTCTTT. Amino acids: CASSTGQGSTEAFF. Complete variable domain (other parts from reference TRBV9 and TRBJ1-1): DSGVTQTPKHLITATGQRVTLRCSPRSGDLSVYWYQQSLDQGLQFLIQYYNGEERAKGNILERFSAQQFPDLHSELNLSSLELGDSALYFCASSTGQGSTEAFFGQGTRLTVV.